This section outlines one T cell receptor (beta chain) sequence together with its context. Antigen: not known. V gave up 7 bases and J gave up 1 base; unmatched junction bases: 4. The CDR3 covers 15 residues. Germline V gene sequence: CDR1 SNHLY, CDR2 FYNNEI. The data derive from a study of T-cell reconstitution after alpha-beta-depleted transplantation in children. General study points: It was surviving recipient T cells and thymic progenitors that gave some patients high TCRbeta diversity at day 60. About two months after transplant, alpha-beta T cells reportedly came from several hundred expanded graft clones. Newly produced T cells mostly accounted for T-cell counts and diversity one year post-transplant.

The TCRbeta library was prepared with unique molecular identifiers. TCRdb reanalysed the PCR reads using MiXCR and keeps one entry per CDR3 protein. The sample has approximately 980,000 distinct CDR3 sequences; roughly 29% are singletons. The receptor comes from a boy under two years old who had a stem cell transplant for SCID, so the T cells may come from the graft donor. This chain joins TRBV2 and TRBJ2-2, with 9 bases fitting TRBD2. The source material was PBMCs, mostly from graft donor cells, sampled 360 days after TCRalphabeta/CD19-depleted stem cell transplant. The CDR3 protein is CASNILAGNTGELFF. As DNA, the CDR3 is TGTGCCAGCAACATACTAGCGGGGAACACCGGGGAGCTGTTTTTT.